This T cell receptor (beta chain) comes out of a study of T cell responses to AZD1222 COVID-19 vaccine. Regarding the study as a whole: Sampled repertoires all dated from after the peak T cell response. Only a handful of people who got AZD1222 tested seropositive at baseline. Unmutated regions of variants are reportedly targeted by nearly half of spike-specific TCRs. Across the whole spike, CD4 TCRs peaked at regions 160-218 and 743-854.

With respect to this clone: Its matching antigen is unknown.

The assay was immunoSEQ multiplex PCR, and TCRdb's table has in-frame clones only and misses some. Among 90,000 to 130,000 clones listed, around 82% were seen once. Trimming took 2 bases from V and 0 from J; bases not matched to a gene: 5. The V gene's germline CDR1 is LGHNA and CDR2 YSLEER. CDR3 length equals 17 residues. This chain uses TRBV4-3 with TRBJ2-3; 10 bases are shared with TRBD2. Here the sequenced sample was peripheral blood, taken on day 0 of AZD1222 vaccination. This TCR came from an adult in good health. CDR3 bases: TGCGCCAGCAGCCAAAGAGCGGGAGGGCTTAGCACAGATACGCAGTATTTT. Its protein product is CASSQRAGGLSTDTQYF.